The 24 T cell receptor beta chains reported below all come from one sample, sequenced in a study of blood T cell repertoires in COVID-19. The table came from immunoSEQ multiplex PCR; TCRdb's copy has only in-frame clones and leaves some out. The data contain hundreds of thousands of clones, approximately 88% of them singletons. The sequenced sample consisted of peripheral blood. All receptors come from a woman between 50 and 59 years old with COVID-19, enrolled during active disease.

CDR3 nucleotides: TGTGCCAGCGACCCGGGAGGGTTCGGCAGGATGGGTGTATATGGCTACACCTTC. This sequence encodes CASDPGGFGRMGVYGYTF. The chain combines TRBV7-9 with TRBJ1-2; no firm D call. Trimming stripped 8 bases from V and 5 bases from J, with 30 bases between. The CDR3 totals 18 residues. Germline values: CDR1 SEHNR, CDR2 FQNEAQ (reference sequence).

CDR3 sequence reads: CASSTGQGLTGELFF. CDR3 sequence (DNA): TGTGCCAGTAGTACGGGCCAGGGGCTCACCGGGGAGCTGTTTTTT. The rearrangement links TRBV19 to TRBJ2-2; a weak D match, TRBD1 (6 bases). V lost 4 bases and J lost 4, with 13 bases in between. CDR3 length: 15 residues. Germline V lookup: CDR1 LNHDA, CDR2 SQIVND (reference sequence).

V and J are TRBV7-8 and TRBJ1-2, with D unresolved. V was pared by 2 bases and J by 2 bases, with 6 bases between. The germline V gene encodes CDR1 SGHVS and CDR2 FQNEAQ. The CDR3 contains 13 residues. The CDR3 DNA follows: TGTGCCAGCAGCTTAAAGCGGAACTATGGCTACACCTTC. This codes for CASSLKRNYGYTF.

The V gene is TRBV5-1, the J gene TRBJ1-1; possible D gene TRBD1, 5 bases. Trimming took off 0 bases at V and 2 bases at J, with 14 bases between the two ends. The CDR3 runs to 16 residues. CDR1 and CDR2 (germline): SGHRS, YFSETQ. The CDR3 here is CASSLVSGRDNTEAFF. The CDR3 coding sequence is TGCGCCAGCAGCTTGGTATCGGGCAGGGATAACACTGAAGCTTTCTTT.

V and J are TRBV14 and TRBJ2-7; D perhaps matches TRBD2 (6 bases). The CDR3 length is 15 residues. Germline CDR1 and CDR2: SGHDN and FVKESK. Trimming shortened V by 0 bases and J by 2 bases, and 11 bases separated the two germline ends. The CDR3 nucleotides read TGTGCCAGCAGCCAAGATAAGCGGGTCACCTACGAGCAGTACTTC. Its protein is CASSQDKRVTYEQYF.

The chain joins TRBV7-9 to TRBJ2-3; TRBD2 might be the D (6 bases). Germline CDR1 reads SEHNR; CDR2 reads FQNEAQ (reference sequence). This CDR3 comprises 15 residues. V shed 3 bases and J shed 3 bases, with 13 bases lying between them. CDR3 region: CASSFSEGWTDTQYF. Here the CDR3 DNA reads TGTGCCAGCAGCTTTTCGGAGGGCTGGACAGATACGCAGTATTTT.

The chain carries TRBV5-1 and TRBJ2-2, with TRBD1 matching 8 bases. Germline CDR1 reads SGHRS; CDR2 reads YFSETQ. The CDR3 extends over 16 amino acids. Germline trimming cut 4 bases from V and 1 base from J; bases unmatched to any gene: 6. The CDR3 coding sequence is TGCGCCAGCAGCGCCCGAGGGACAGGGAACACCGGGGAGCTGTTTTTT. It translates to CASSARGTGNTGELFF.

The chain is built from TRBV7-8 and TRBJ1-6; TRBD1 is a possible D gene (6 bases). CDR1 and CDR2 (germline): SGHVS, FQNEAQ. CDR3 length: 15 residues. Trimming took off 5 bases at V and 4 bases at J, with 12 bases between the two ends. CDR3 loop: CASSRTGNYNSPLHF. DNA for the CDR3: TGTGCCAGCAGCCGTACAGGGAATTATAATTCACCCCTCCACTTT.

Remarks on this clone: The identical CDR3 is also encoded by other nucleotide sequences in the sample. V usage is TRBV6-5 and J usage is TRBJ2-7; TRBD1 matches 8 bases. This CDR3 is built from 14 residues. The V gene end was trimmed by 6 bases and the J gene end by 3 bases; junction bases not matched to a gene: 7. CDR1 is MNHEY and CDR2 is SVGAGI in the germline V gene. CDR3 protein: CASSPDRGRYEQYF. CDR3 in DNA: TGTGCCAGCAGCCCAGACAGGGGTCGCTACGAGCAGTACTTC.

The chain recombines TRBV27 with TRBJ1-5; D unresolved. This CDR3 region has 15 residues. With 5 bases removed from V and 9 bases from J, the gap between germline ends came to 20 bases. Germline values: CDR1 MNHEY, CDR2 SMNVEV (reference sequence). This CDR3 is CASSPRGLSAGPQHF. CDR3 in DNA: TGTGCCAGCAGTCCCCGCGGACTATCCGCGGGGCCCCAGCATTTT.

The genes are TRBV5-6 and TRBJ2-3; 10 bases line up with TRBD1. Germline-derived CDR1 and CDR2 are SGHDT and YYEEEE. V shed 1 base, J shed 4 bases, and the junction held 3 bases outside the gene matches. There are 15 residues in the CDR3. The CDR3 DNA reads as TGTGCCAGCAGCTTGTTAGGACAGGGGGCAGATACGCAGTATTTT. Translated, it gives CASSLLGQGADTQYF.

This chain connects TRBV5-1 to TRBJ2-2, with D tentatively TRBD1 (6 bases). CDR3 length: 15 amino acids. Trimming removed 4 bases at V and 1 base at J, with 11 bases between. Germline V gene sequence: CDR1 SGHRS, CDR2 YFSETQ. The CDR3 nucleotides are TGCGCCAGCAGCGCGACACAGGGGAACACCGGGGAGCTGTTTTTT. This encodes CASSATQGNTGELFF.

V and J are TRBV6-5 and TRBJ1-2; the D is unclear. The V end lost 8 bases, the J end lost 4 bases, and 11 bases lay between the germline ends. This CDR3 has 12 amino acids. Germline V lookup: CDR1 MNHEY, CDR2 SVGAGI. The CDR3 is CASRGEAYGYTF. The CDR3 bases are TGTGCCAGCCGCGGGGAGGCCTATGGCTACACCTTC.

The V and J genes are TRBV6-5 and TRBJ2-7; 12 bases map to TRBD2. The ends lost 7 bases at V and 3 bases at J; junction bases unmatched: 4. From germline, CDR1 is MNHEY and CDR2 SVGAGI. CDR3 size: 14 residues. CDR3 in DNA: TGTGCCAGCACTAGGACTAGCGGGGACTACGAGCAGTACTTC. This translates into CASTRTSGDYEQYF.

The rearrangement links TRBV2 to TRBJ1-4, with D possibly matching TRBD1 (5 bases). CDR3 length: 12 residues. Germline CDR1 and CDR2: SNHLY and FYNNEI. Deletions cut 4 bases from V and 8 bases from J, with 8 bases between. The CDR3: CASSVAGEKLFF. Written as DNA, the CDR3 is TGTGCCAGCAGTGTGGCAGGGGAAAAACTGTTTTTT.

The rearrangement joins TRBV6-5 to TRBJ1-1, with a weak D call TRBD1 (5 bases). Germline assignment: CDR1 MNHEY and CDR2 SVGAGI. CDR3 length equals 14 residues. V lost 2 bases, J lost 8 bases, and 15 bases lay in between. CDR3 bases: TGTGCCAGCAGTTACGAGGAGGGGCGCTTGGAAGCTTTCTTT. Its translation: CASSYEEGRLEAFF.

J is TRBJ2-7 and V is TRBV10-1, with TRBD1 matching over 9 bases. The CDR3 covers 15 residues. Germline assignment: CDR1 WNHNN and CDR2 SYGVQD (reference sequence). The V segment lost 9 bases and the J segment 0 bases; nucleotides outside the gene matches: 9. As DNA, the CDR3 is TGCGCCAGTAGCCGACCGGGACAGGGCTCCTACGAGCAGTACTTC. This sequence encodes CASSRPGQGSYEQYF.

The V gene is TRBV2, the J gene TRBJ1-1; TRBD1 agrees at 8 bases. The CDR3 has 13 amino acids. In germline, CDR1 is SNHLY, CDR2 FYNNEI. The J segment lost 7 bases and the V segment lost 5 bases, leaving 6 bases of the junction unmatched. The CDR3, as DNA: TGTGCCAGCAGTATGACAGGGGCGGGTGAAGCTTTCTTT. Protein: CASSMTGAGEAFF.

V and J are TRBV23-1 and TRBJ1-4; 11 bases align to TRBD1. TRBV23-1 is flagged as an ORF with uncertain function. J was trimmed by 7 bases and V by 4 bases; bases with no gene match: 14. The CDR3 runs to 18 residues. DNA for the CDR3: TGCGCCAGCAGTCCGAGGTGGGACAGGGGGAAGTGTAGTGAAAAACTGTTTTTT. Translating it yields CASSPRWDRGKCSEKLFF.

This chain links TRBV28 with TRBJ1-2; maybe TRBD1 (6 bases). CDR1 is MDHEN and CDR2 is SYDVKM in the germline V gene. The ends were cut back, 6 bases at V and 3 bases at J, with 14 bases in the middle. This CDR3 has 14 amino acids. Here the CDR3 DNA reads TGTGCCAGCAGGACACAGGGTAAGGACTATGGCTACACCTTC. It is translated as CASRTQGKDYGYTF.

This clone was found a few times. The sample has other DNA sequences that encode this CDR3 too. The J gene is TRBJ1-1, the V gene TRBV5-5; D ambiguous. Per the germline V gene, CDR1 is SGHKS and CDR2 is YYEKEE (reference sequence). V dropped 1 base and J dropped 0 bases, with 7 bases sitting between them. The CDR3 has 14 residues. CDR3 DNA: TGTGCCAGCAGCTTGCAGAAAATGAACACTGAAGCTTTCTTT. Translating it yields CASSLQKMNTEAFF.

The chain joins TRBV29-1 to TRBJ1-4, with D possibly being TRBD1 (5 bases). The CDR3 totals 14 residues. Germline CDR1 is SQVTM and CDR2 is ANQGSEA. V was pared by 4 bases and J by 2 bases, with 11 bases between. The CDR3 sequence: CSVAAGGTNEKLFF. CDR3 DNA: TGCAGCGTTGCCGCGGGGGGGACTAATGAAAAACTGTTTTTT.

This clone was seen more than once but under ten times. This chain links TRBV4-1 with TRBJ1-2; D is unclear. V was trimmed by 3 bases and J by 3 bases, leaving 11 bases between them. The CDR3 is 14 amino acids. Germline V gene lookup returns CDR1 MGHRA and CDR2 YSYEKL. CDR3 sequence reads: CASSQVTQDYGYTF. In nucleotides, the CDR3 is TGCGCCAGCAGCCAGGTCACTCAGGACTATGGCTACACCTTC.

In this sample, this clone turned up a few times. The V and J genes are TRBV7-9 and TRBJ1-1; D gene ambiguous. V lost 5 bases and J 11 bases, leaving 9 bases between the germline ends. The CDR3 is 10 amino acids. CDR1 is SEHNR, CDR2 FQNEAQ, per germline (reference sequence). The CDR3 loop reads CASSPGSAFF. DNA of the CDR3: TGTGCCAGCAGCCCCGGGTCGGCTTTCTTT.